This T cell receptor beta chain was retrieved from a study of T cells after somatic rescue of genetic block. Germline lookup yields CDR1 SGDLS and CDR2 YYNGEE. The CDR3 consists of 18 residues. V was clipped by 4 bases and J by 9 bases, with 29 bases between them. Libraries were prepared by immunoSEQ multiplex PCR; TCRdb keeps only in-frame clonotypes and omits some of them. The sample lists 13,000 or so clones, around 70% seen once, with approximately 19% in the top ten. V and J are TRBV9 and TRBJ2-1; a possible D gene is TRBD1 (6 bases). Material for sequencing was peripheral blood mononuclear cells (PBMCs). This TCR was recovered from a boy between 10 and 17 years old. The CDR3 reads CASSLSPLPGHNFGEQFF. The CDR3 DNA follows: TGTGCCAGCAGCTTGTCACCTCTTCCGGGACATAACTTCGGTGAGCAGTTCTTC.